This passage covers 7 T cell receptor beta chains from one sample sequenced in a study of shared clonotypes between healthy human individuals. Clones were read by immunoSEQ multiplex PCR, and TCRdb kept only the in-frame ones, dropping some. The table shows hundreds of thousands of clones, with about 95% occurring only once. The naive CD8 fraction comprised CD45RO-negative cells positively selected for CCR7 and excluded terminally differentiated effector memory CD45RA+ cells. Sequenced sample: naive CD8+ T cells sorted from blood. The receptors originated from a woman in her thirties in good health.

This chain links TRBV29-1 with TRBJ2-7; 8 bases map to TRBD1. In germline, CDR1 is SQVTM, CDR2 ANQGSEA. V trimming: 0 bases; J trimming: 1 base; junction bases outside the gene matches: 5. This CDR3 spans 15 amino acids. This chain's CDR3 is CSVEDKRTGSYEQYF. CDR3 DNA: TGCAGCGTTGAAGATAAGCGGACAGGGTCCTACGAGCAGTACTTC.

The CDR3 sequence is CASSFVTSGRFNEQFF. CDR3 bases: TGTGCCAGCAGTTTCGTGACTAGCGGGAGGTTTAATGAGCAGTTCTTC. The rearrangement uses TRBV28 and TRBJ2-1, with 13 bases aligning to TRBD2. The J segment lost 7 bases and the V segment lost 3 bases, leaving 6 bases of the junction unmatched. Germline-derived CDR1 and CDR2 are MDHEN and SYDVKM. This CDR3 is built from 16 residues.

The V call is TRBV6-1, the J call TRBJ2-1, with D tentatively TRBD1 (6 bases). The V gene's germline CDR1 is MNHNS and CDR2 SASEGT. The germline V and J ends were trimmed by 3 bases and 5 bases, with 8 bases remaining between them. This CDR3 region has 13 residues. CDR3 residues: CASSDYRDNEQFF. The CDR3 DNA reads TGTGCCAGCAGTGATTACAGGGACAATGAGCAGTTCTTC.

The chain joins TRBV29-1 to TRBJ2-1; 16 nucleotides line up with TRBD2. The CDR3 is 14 amino acids. With V trimmed by 7 bases and J by 8 bases, 5 bases remained unmatched. Germline-derived CDR1 and CDR2 are SQVTM and ANQGSEA. The CDR3 nucleotides read TGCAGCGCGGGACTAGCGGGAGGGGCGGATGAGCAGTTCTTC. Protein: CSAGLAGGADEQFF.

About this clone: The junction departs from the called germline gene at one end, perhaps through a read error. This chain joins TRBV19 and TRBJ2-3; the D call may be TRBD1 or TRBD2 (6 bases each). The CDR3 spans 15 residues. The germline V gene encodes CDR1 LNHDA and CDR2 SQIVND (reference sequence). In DNA, the CDR3 is TGTGCCAGCAGTATATGGGGGGCTAGCACAGATACGCAGTATTTT. Encoded protein: CASSIWGASTDTQYF.

The V and J genes are TRBV2 and TRBJ1-3, with no clear D. This CDR3 spans 13 amino acids. The germline CDR1 and CDR2 sequences are SNHLY and FYNNEI. V was clipped by 3 bases and J by 8 bases, with 11 bases between them. The DNA of the CDR3 is TGTGCCAGCAGTGACAGCTTCCGAGACACCATATATTTT. Translating it yields CASSDSFRDTIYF.

V gene TRBV27 combines with J gene TRBJ2-7; 8 nucleotides agree with TRBD1. The CDR3 length is 16 residues. CDR1 and CDR2 from the germline V gene are MNHEY and SMNVEV (reference sequence). Trimming took 4 bases from V and 0 from J; bases not matched to a gene: 8. CDR3 coding DNA: TGTGCCAGCAGTTCCTCGGGACAGGATAGCTCCTACGAGCAGTACTTC. Translation gives CASSSSGQDSSYEQYF.